These 28 T cell receptor beta chains originate from one sample sequenced in a study of quantifying T cell responses using KT2 cells. Whole-study context: TCR alpha and beta constant-region primers primed reverse transcription of RNA.

The cDNA 3' end received a ligated oligonucleotide with a UMI. First-round PCR used four to five cycles and beta primers RC1.1 and RC1.2 covering TRBC1 and TRBC2. TCRdb reprocessed the UMI-ligation and nested PCR reads with MiXCR, giving one entry per CDR3 protein. The sample yields tens of thousands of distinct CDR3 sequences, 9% to 15% seen once. The material sequenced was PBMCs spiked with cells of the T cell clone KT2. Receptors were obtained from a human donor.

This chain uses TRBV3-1 with TRBJ2-3; 11 bases are a match to TRBD2. This CDR3 has 16 residues. Germline CDR1 is LGHDT and CDR2 is YNNKEL (reference sequence). V gave up 4 bases and J gave up 9 bases; unmatched junction bases: 12. The DNA of the CDR3 is TGTGCCAGCAGCCCATGGACTAGCGGGTGGATAAGAACGCAGTATTTT. As protein: CASSPWTSGWIRTQYF.

This clonotype was found a few times. The chain links TRBV12-5 to TRBJ2-3, with a weak D call TRBD2 (6 bases). The germline V gene encodes CDR1 LGHNT and CDR2 FRNRAP. V shed 7 bases and J shed 2 bases, with 13 bases lying between them. The CDR3 length is 14 residues. In DNA, the CDR3 is TGTGCTAGTGCGTTGGCGGACTACACAGATACGCAGTATTTT. Protein: CASALADYTDTQYF.

The chain recombines TRBV4-1 with TRBJ1-3; TRBD1 matches 11 bases. CDR3 length: 16 residues. V shed 2 bases, J shed 4 bases, and the junction held 4 bases outside the gene matches. CDR1 is MGHRA and CDR2 is YSYEKL in the germline V gene. The chain's CDR3 is CASSQPGQGDGNTIYF. Here the CDR3 DNA reads TGCGCCAGCAGCCAACCGGGACAGGGGGACGGAAACACCATATATTTT.

There are a few counts of this clonotype. The rearrangement links TRBV6-1 to TRBJ1-5, with D perhaps matching TRBD1 (5 bases). CDR1 is MNHNS and CDR2 is SASEGT in the germline V gene. V shed 4 bases and J shed 10 bases, with 14 bases lying between them. This CDR3 has 13 residues. The CDR3 region is CASSGMLDSPQHF. CDR3 nucleotides: TGTGCCAGCAGTGGGATGCTAGACAGCCCCCAGCATTTT.

There are many counts of this clonotype. V is TRBV11-1 and J is TRBJ2-3; D gene unclear. V was clipped by 3 bases and J by 9 bases, with 7 bases between them. Germline CDR1 and CDR2: SGHAT and FQDESV (reference sequence). There are 11 residues in the CDR3. The CDR3 nucleotides read TGTGCCAGCAGCTTCCGGATAACGCAGTATTTT. It encodes CASSFRITQYF.

This clonotype was picked up many times. This chain uses TRBV20-1 with TRBJ2-1; 7 bases map to TRBD2. Germline CDR1 reads DFQATT; CDR2 reads SNEGSKA (reference sequence). There are 15 residues in the CDR3. The V segment lost 3 bases and the J segment 8 bases; nucleotides outside the gene matches: 13. In DNA, the CDR3 is TGCAGTGCTAGTAGGGGAGCGGGATCTTCGGATGAGCAGTTCTTC. It is translated as CSASRGAGSSDEQFF.

In its sample, this clonotype was seen a few times. The chain is built from TRBV5-6 and TRBJ2-7; no clear D. The CDR3 loop spans 16 amino acids. The germline V gene has CDR1 SGHDT and CDR2 YYEEEE. Deletions cut 4 bases from V and 0 bases from J, with 17 bases between. The chain's CDR3 is CASSRMATDDSYEQYF. CDR3 nucleotides: TGTGCCAGCAGCCGCATGGCGACGGATGACTCCTACGAGCAGTACTTC.

The chain recombines TRBV5-4 with TRBJ2-5, with a weak D call TRBD2 (5 bases). The V gene lost 4 bases and the J gene lost 5 bases, with 12 bases spanning the gap. There are 13 residues in the CDR3. Per the germline V gene, CDR1 is SGHNT and CDR2 is YYREEE (reference sequence). The CDR3 protein is CASSEGLGETQYF. The DNA of the CDR3 is TGTGCCAGCAGCGAGGGCCTGGGGGAGACCCAGTACTTC.

This clonotype has ten or more counts. The V call is TRBV9, the J call TRBJ2-7, with D unresolved. Germline-derived CDR1 and CDR2 are SGDLS and YYNGEE. With 0 bases removed from V and 5 bases from J, the gap between germline ends came to 12 bases. CDR3 length equals 14 residues. The CDR3 protein is CASSVDGVEDEQYF. The CDR3 DNA is TGTGCCAGCAGCGTAGACGGAGTTGAGGACGAGCAGTACTTC.

In its sample, this clonotype was seen a few times. Here the CDR3 DNA reads TGTGCCAGCAGCTTCGGGGCCCAAGAGACCCAGTACTTC. Protein sequence: CASSFGAQETQYF. This chain joins TRBV11-2 and TRBJ2-5, with D possibly being TRBD1 or TRBD2 (5 bases each). Germline V gene lookup returns CDR1 SGHAT and CDR2 FQNNGV. The CDR3 covers 13 residues. V shed 3 bases and J shed 1 base, with 6 bases lying between them.

Comment on this clonotype: One junction end disagrees with the germline gene, perhaps due to a read error. The chain combines TRBV12-3 or TRBV12-4 with TRBJ2-2, with TRBD2 identical over 10 bases. CDR3 size: 16 residues. CDR3 protein: CASSISGGAGTGEPFF. In nucleotides, the CDR3 is TGTGCCAGCAGCATCAGCGGGGGGGCTGGCACCGGGGAGCCGTTTTTT.

The sample holds a few counts of this clonotype. The chain is built from TRBV7-2 and TRBJ2-7, with D hard to call. V lost 5 bases, J lost 3 bases, and 14 bases lay in between. The CDR3 is 14 residues long. Per germline, CDR1 SGHTA and CDR2 FQGNSA. Here the CDR3 reads CASSLQDKNYEQYF. CDR3 sequence (DNA): TGTGCCAGCAGCCTCCAAGACAAAAACTACGAGCAGTACTTC.

In its sample, this clonotype was seen a few times. The genes are TRBV12-3 or TRBV12-4 and TRBJ2-3; D is uncertain. V lost 6 bases and J 1 base, leaving 11 bases between the germline ends. This CDR3 comprises 14 residues. CDR3 region: CASRTQVGTDTQYF. The CDR3 DNA reads TGTGCCAGCAGAACGCAGGTCGGCACAGATACGCAGTATTTT.

V and J are TRBV14 and TRBJ1-5; no definite D call. V was trimmed by 4 bases and J by 0 bases, leaving 4 bases between them. Germline V gene data show CDR1 as SGHDN and CDR2 as FVKESK. The CDR3 runs 13 residues. Here the CDR3 reads CASSLHSNQPQHF. In nucleotides, the CDR3 is TGTGCCAGCAGCCTCCATAGCAATCAGCCCCAGCATTTT. The full variable domain, rest sourced from reference TRBV14 and TRBJ1-5, is EAGVTQFPSHSVIEKGQTVTLRCDPISGHDNLYWYRRVMGKEIKFLLHFVKESKQDESGMPNNRFLAERTGGTYSTLKVQPAELEDSGVYFCASSLHSNQPQHFGDGTRLSIL.

This clonotype was found many times. The chain links TRBV12-5 to TRBJ2-3; 13 positions agree with TRBD2. V lost 0 bases and J lost 3; bases outside the gene matches: 0. This CDR3 region has 16 residues. CDR1 LGHNT and CDR2 FRNRAP come from the germline V gene. The CDR3 loop reads CASGLVLAGGTDTQYF. CDR3 in DNA: TGTGCTAGTGGTTTGGTACTAGCGGGAGGGACAGATACGCAGTATTTT.

A few counts support this clonotype. The V and J genes are TRBV25-1 and TRBJ1-5; D ambiguous. Germline V gene data show CDR1 as MGHDK and CDR2 as SYGVNS. V was clipped by 3 bases and J by 6 bases, with 3 bases between them. This CDR3 has 11 residues. The CDR3 sequence is CASSDGQPQHF. The CDR3 nucleotides read TGTGCCAGCAGTGACGGTCAGCCCCAGCATTTT.

In its sample, this clonotype was seen a few times. The chain has TRBV3-1 and TRBJ2-7; D tentatively reads TRBD1 or TRBD2 (5 bases each). The CDR3 covers 12 residues. Trimming took off 5 bases at V and 3 bases at J, with 8 bases between the two ends. Germline CDR1 is LGHDT and CDR2 is YNNKEL (reference sequence). Here the CDR3 reads CASSRDRYEQYF. The CDR3 DNA is TGTGCCAGCAGCAGGGACCGCTACGAGCAGTACTTC.

The table lists this clonotype with a few counts. The rearrangement links TRBV7-2 to TRBJ1-1; D is uncertain. Germline lookup yields CDR1 SGHTA and CDR2 FQGNSA. The CDR3 runs 13 residues. The V end lost 2 bases, the J end lost 4 bases, and 8 bases lay between the germline ends. This chain's CDR3 is CASSLTFSTEAFF. The CDR3 region has the DNA TGTGCCAGCAGCTTAACCTTTTCCACTGAAGCTTTCTTT.

The V gene is TRBV10-1, the J gene TRBJ2-5; perhaps TRBD1 as D (6 bases). In germline, CDR1 is WNHNN, CDR2 SYGVQD (reference sequence). The CDR3 has 14 amino acids. V was trimmed by 0 bases and J by 10 bases, leaving 15 bases between them. The CDR3 DNA reads as TGCGCCAGCAGTGAGTCGACAGGAAGAAGGAGCCAGTACTTC. This sequence encodes CASSESTGRRSQYF.

This clonotype was counted at least ten times. The chain recombines TRBV6-2 or TRBV6-3 with TRBJ1-5; D call uncertain. This CDR3 comprises 13 residues. V was pared by 4 bases and J by 3 bases, with 7 bases between. The germline CDR1 and CDR2 sequences are MNHEY and SVGEGT. In DNA, the CDR3 is TGTGCCAGCAGTTTTCTGCCCAATCAGCCCCAGCATTTT. Translation: CASSFLPNQPQHF.

The V gene is TRBV12-3 or TRBV12-4, the J gene TRBJ1-5; no clear D gene. The CDR3 loop spans 14 amino acids. Trimming left V 3 bases short and J 4 bases short, with 10 bases between. CDR3 amino acids: CASSLFRANQPQHF. In DNA, the CDR3 is TGTGCCAGCAGTTTGTTTAGGGCTAATCAGCCCCAGCATTTT.

This clonotype was detected ten times or more. This sequence joins TRBV20-1 and TRBJ1-1; D is ambiguous. The V end was cut by 5 bases, the J end by 0 bases, with 10 bases between. Germline CDR1 reads DFQATT; CDR2 reads SNEGSKA (reference sequence). CDR3 size: 13 residues. The CDR3 loop reads CSAPTLMNTEAFF. Written as DNA, the CDR3 is TGCAGTGCTCCGACACTTATGAACACTGAAGCTTTCTTT.

This clonotype was counted between two and nine times. The chain links TRBV12-3 or TRBV12-4 to TRBJ1-5; TRBD1 might be the D (5 bases). V was clipped by 6 bases and J by 3 bases, with 15 bases between them. There are 15 residues in the CDR3. CDR3 protein: CASRRDRGSNQPQHF. The DNA for the CDR3 is TGTGCCAGCAGACGGGACCGGGGGTCCAATCAGCCCCAGCATTTT.

In its sample, this clonotype was seen many times. The rearrangement links TRBV18 to TRBJ1-1; D is ambiguous. Germline CDR1 and CDR2: KGHSH and LQKENI. V was shortened by 8 bases and J by 8 bases, with 18 bases between the two germline ends. CDR3 length: 13 residues. CDR3 sequence reads: CASLARGNFEAFF. In DNA, the CDR3 is TGTGCCAGCCTCGCTCGGGGAAACTTCGAAGCTTTCTTT.

This clonotype was counted a few times. One junction end does not reproduce the germline sequence, and a read error may be involved. The chain employs TRBV7-2 and TRBJ2-7, with D perhaps TRBD1 or TRBD2 (6 bases each). Per germline, CDR1 SGHTA and CDR2 FQGNSA. This CDR3 spans 12 amino acids. The CDR3 bases are TGTGCCAGCAGCTTAGAGGGGGGCAGGTTCTTCTTC. This translates into CASSLEGGRFFF.

This clonotype has more than one count but fewer than ten. This rearrangement joins TRBV6-2 or TRBV6-3 to TRBJ1-6, with D unclear. The CDR3 is 14 residues long. The V gene lost 4 bases and the J gene lost 9 bases, with 13 bases spanning the gap. CDR1 is MNHEY and CDR2 is SVGEGT in the germline V gene. CDR3 in amino acids: CASSFGVQSSPLHF. The CDR3 bases are TGTGCCAGCAGTTTTGGGGTCCAGAGTTCACCCCTCCACTTT.

The gene calls are TRBV7-2 and TRBJ2-1; 12 positions agree with TRBD2. V gave up 5 bases and J gave up 8 bases; unmatched junction bases: 16. This CDR3 comprises 18 residues. Germline-derived CDR1 and CDR2 are SGHTA and FQGNSA. CDR3 coding DNA: TGTGCCAGCAGCCCCCCGTTTGCTAGCGGGAGGGCCGTCCATGAGCAGTTCTTC. Its translation: CASSPPFASGRAVHEQFF.

The chain carries TRBV12-3 or TRBV12-4 and TRBJ1-1, with D uncertain. Trimming took off 4 bases at V and 3 bases at J, with 6 bases between the two ends. The CDR3 runs 12 residues. DNA for the CDR3: TGTGCCAGCAGTTCCCTACACACTGAAGCTTTCTTT. Translated, it gives CASSSLHTEAFF.